Listed below are T cell receptor beta chains from one sample, sequenced in a study of blood T cells in healthy people across ages. A single record per CDR3 protein comes from TCRdb applying MiXCR to the 5' RACE reads. This table holds fewer than 2,000,000 distinct CDR3 sequences, more than 35% found once. Sequenced material: blood. Source of these receptors: a human donor in good health. CDR3s include the opening cysteine and the closing phenylalanine or tryptophan. Clone size, where shown, is once, few, many, or a class for clones that have expanded.

TRBJ1-2	.	TRBV4-2	15	CASSPRRGKEDGYTF
TRBJ2-7	.	TRBV5-6	14	CASSSIGRSDEQYF
TRBJ2-5	.	TRBV20-1	16	CSARESGTIRHETQYF
TRBJ2-6	many	TRBV7-3	17	CASSLGTGGAGANVLTF
TRBJ2-4	few	TRBV20-1	13	CSARRTGPNIQYF
TRBJ1-1	.	TRBV20-1	13	CSAGDGMNTEAFF
.	few	TRBV29-1	14	CSVEDRQGTYEQYF
TRBJ2-3	.	TRBV7-8	15	CASRRTSGGFGTQYF
TRBJ2-7	.	TRBV6-5	17	CASSYAHGDRIYYEQYF
TRBJ1-1	.	TRBV27	14	CASSSLGQRKVAFF
TRBJ2-5	.	TRBV10-3	16	CAISELATSGQETQYF
TRBJ1-4	.	TRBV15	16	CATSRPGASGREKLFF
TRBJ2-5	.	TRBV13	15	CASSANGHGQETQYF
TRBJ1-1	.	TRBV29-1	13	CSVRATGGSEAFF
TRBJ2-1	.	TRBV7-6	16	CASSLAKGRSYNEQFF
TRBJ2-2	.	TRBV6-5	18	CASSSLSSGDSYTGELFF
TRBJ2-1	.	TRBV7-2	15	CASSLGFAPSVEQFF